A selection of T cell receptor beta chains follows, all from one sample in a study of T cells in Graves' hyperthyroidism and ophthalmopathy. Each CDR3 protein gets one entry after TCRdb re-called the multiplex PCR reads with MiXCR. Of 150,000 or so distinct CDR3 sequences listed, approximately 24% are singletons. Sequences were obtained from blood. The receptor set was obtained from a woman aged 45-65 years with Graves' hyperthyroidism that later progressed to Graves' ophthalmopathy. The conserved cysteine and the conserved F or W are not part of the CDR3 here.

12	TRBV28	TRBJ1-1	ASSHLGQGAGAF
14	TRBV11-3	TRBJ2-1	ASSLELAGAYNEQF
9	TRBV3-1	TRBJ2-1	ASSDATEQF
11	TRBV2	TRBJ1-2	ASTLEGSRGYT
12	TRBV12-3/TRBV12-4	TRBJ2-3	ASRMEKGTDTQY
11	TRBV2	TRBJ2-3	ASRDPGTDTQY
13	TRBV2	TRBJ2-7	ASSQNWGGAYEQY
11	TRBV28	TRBJ1-5	ASSLISPGAQH
16	TRBV12-3/TRBV12-4	TRBJ2-1	ASSPLGLAGGPGNEQF
11	TRBV27	TRBJ2-7	ASSRGVLYEQY
14	TRBV28	TRBJ1-5	ASSLTGVGSNQPQH
9	TRBV20-1	TRBJ1-1	SARKVTEAF
13	TRBV5-4	TRBJ1-4	ASSLYSGRREKLF
15	TRBV14	TRBJ2-1	ASSQNRLGSSYNEQF
13	TRBV5-5	TRBJ2-7	ASSLHSSASYEQY
11	TRBV20-1	TRBJ2-5	SARDPGVETQY
10	TRBV15	TRBJ2-3	ATSGSLYTQY
12	TRBV19	TRBJ1-1	ASTTPGELTEAF
15	TRBV7-2	TRBJ2-2	ASSLTSGRVNTGELF
15	TRBV11-3	TRBJ2-3	ASSLRGTSERTDTQY
14	TRBV28	TRBJ2-7	ASSHLGQGGTYEQY
11	TRBV30	TRBJ1-1	AWGQGAATEAF
13	TRBV28	TRBJ2-5	ASSFLSGRGETQY
14	TRBV6-1	TRBJ2-4	ASSSTPQGIRNIQY
13	TRBV14	TRBJ2-7	ASSQTSSSSYEQY
14	TRBV20-1	TRBJ2-7	SASGLAGAVSYEQY
11	TRBV6-1	TRBJ2-1	ASSLVAHNEQF
12	TRBV20-1	TRBJ2-3	SARALSVLGTQY
11	TRBV7-9	TRBJ2-7	ASSLRYRYEQY
13	TRBV20-1	TRBJ2-3	SARDQREGSDTQY
13	TRBV2	TRBJ2-1	ASRPGQGTYNEQF
15	TRBV29-1	TRBJ2-3	SVEDPLAGGVTDTQY
15	TRBV20-1	TRBJ2-1	SARGTSGWSSYNEQF
12	TRBV20-1	TRBJ1-4	SAPNQGEGEKLF
11	TRBV12-3/TRBV12-4	TRBJ2-7	ASSSTPTYEQY
13	TRBV20-1	TRBJ2-1	SARKAGSAYNEQF
13	TRBV20-1	TRBJ2-3	SARDVSGSADTQY
11	TRBV20-1	TRBJ1-1	SARDMNRPEAF
12	TRBV27	TRBJ2-2	ASSSFTNTGELF
13	TRBV4-1	TRBJ1-4	ASSQTRDRNEKLF
14	TRBV18	TRBJ2-5	ASSPYPRTGQETQY
18	TRBV2	TRBJ2-3	ASSELWGLAGKGGTDTQY
12	TRBV19	TRBJ1-1	ASTPLGGKTEAF
13	TRBV5-4	TRBJ2-7	ASSIAGLVDHEQY
11	TRBV28	TRBJ1-2	ASSTGQVHGYT
10	TRBV30	TRBJ2-7	ACRDRTYEQY
12	TRBV7-9	TRBJ2-7	ASSFQGEEYEQY
10	TRBV3-1	TRBJ2-2	ASSQYPGELF
13	TRBV7-9	TRBJ1-5	ASSLDGQDNQPQH